This TCR beta chain was sequenced during a study of T cell repertoires in cytomegalovirus infection. Germline values: CDR1 SGHTA, CDR2 FQGNSA. The ends were cut back, 3 bases at V and 5 bases at J, with 13 bases in the middle. This CDR3 spans 14 amino acids. TCRdb reprocessed the reads via MiXCR and lists one record per CDR3 protein. The sample lists fewer than 350,000 distinct CDR3 sequences, around a sixth occurring once. This clonotype has a count of ten or more. Material: PBMCs. This receptor was identified in a human donor in good health (CMV status not recorded). Some clones in this sample may be carry-over from other donors' samples. V usage is TRBV7-2 and J usage is TRBJ2-5; a weak D match, TRBD1 (6 bases). The CDR3 region has the DNA TGTGCCAGCAGCTTCACAGGGACAATCGAGACCCAGTACTTC. Translation gives CASSFTGTIETQYF.